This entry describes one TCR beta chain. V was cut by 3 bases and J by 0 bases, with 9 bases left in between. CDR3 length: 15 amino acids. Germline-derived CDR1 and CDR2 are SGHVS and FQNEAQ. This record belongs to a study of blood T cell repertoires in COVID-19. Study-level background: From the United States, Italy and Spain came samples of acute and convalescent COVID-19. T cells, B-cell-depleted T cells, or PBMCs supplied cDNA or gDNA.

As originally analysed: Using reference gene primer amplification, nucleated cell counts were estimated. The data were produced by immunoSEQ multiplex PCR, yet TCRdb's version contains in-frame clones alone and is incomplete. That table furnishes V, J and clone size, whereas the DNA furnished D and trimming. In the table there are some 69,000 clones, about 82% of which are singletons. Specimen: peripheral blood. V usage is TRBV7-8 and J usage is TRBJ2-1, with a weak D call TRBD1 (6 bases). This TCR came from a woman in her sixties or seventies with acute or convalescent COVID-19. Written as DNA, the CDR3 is TGTGCCAGCAGCTTTGGACAGAACTCCTACAATGAGCAGTTCTTC. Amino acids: CASSFGQNSYNEQFF.